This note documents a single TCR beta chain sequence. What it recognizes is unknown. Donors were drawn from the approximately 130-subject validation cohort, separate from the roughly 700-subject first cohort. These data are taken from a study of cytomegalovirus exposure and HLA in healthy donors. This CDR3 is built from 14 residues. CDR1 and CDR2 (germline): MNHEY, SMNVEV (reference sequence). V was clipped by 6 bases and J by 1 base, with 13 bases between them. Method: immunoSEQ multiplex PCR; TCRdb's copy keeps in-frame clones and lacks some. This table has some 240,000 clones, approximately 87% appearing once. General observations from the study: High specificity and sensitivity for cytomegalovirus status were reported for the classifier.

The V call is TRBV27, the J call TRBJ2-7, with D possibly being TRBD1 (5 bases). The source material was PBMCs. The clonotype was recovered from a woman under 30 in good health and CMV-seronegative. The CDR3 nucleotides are TGTGCCAGCAGCCAGGGTGGGGTATCCTACGAGCAGTACTTC. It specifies CASSQGGVSYEQYF.